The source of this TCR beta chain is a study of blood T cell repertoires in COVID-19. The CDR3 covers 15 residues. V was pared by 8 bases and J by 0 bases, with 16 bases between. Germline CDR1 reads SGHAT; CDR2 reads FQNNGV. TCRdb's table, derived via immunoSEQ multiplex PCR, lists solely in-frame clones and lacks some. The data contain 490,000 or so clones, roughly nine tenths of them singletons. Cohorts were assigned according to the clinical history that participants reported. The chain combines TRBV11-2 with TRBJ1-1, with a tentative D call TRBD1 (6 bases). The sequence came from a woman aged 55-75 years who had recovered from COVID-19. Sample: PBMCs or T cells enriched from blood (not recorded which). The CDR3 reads CASGRAGVMNTEAFF. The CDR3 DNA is TGTGCCAGCGGACGGGCAGGGGTGATGAACACTGAAGCTTTCTTT.